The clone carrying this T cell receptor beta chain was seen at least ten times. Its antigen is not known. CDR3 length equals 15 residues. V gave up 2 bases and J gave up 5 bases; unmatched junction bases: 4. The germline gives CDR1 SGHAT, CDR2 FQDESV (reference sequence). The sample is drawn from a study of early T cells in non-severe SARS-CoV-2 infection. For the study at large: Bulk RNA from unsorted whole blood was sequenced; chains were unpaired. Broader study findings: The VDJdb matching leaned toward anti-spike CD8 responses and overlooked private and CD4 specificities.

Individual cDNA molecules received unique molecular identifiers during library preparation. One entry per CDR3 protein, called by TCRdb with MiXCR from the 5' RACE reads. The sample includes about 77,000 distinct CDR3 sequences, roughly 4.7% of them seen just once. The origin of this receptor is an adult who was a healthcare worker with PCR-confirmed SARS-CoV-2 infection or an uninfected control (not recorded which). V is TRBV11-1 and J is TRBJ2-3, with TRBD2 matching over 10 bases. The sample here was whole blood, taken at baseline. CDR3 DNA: TGTGCCAGCAGCTTACTAGCGGGAGTTTTAGATACGCAGTATTTT. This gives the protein CASSLLAGVLDTQYF.